The 17 T cell receptor beta chains below all came from one sample that was sequenced in a study of identical twins. TCRdb passed the 5' RACE reads through MiXCR, listing each CDR3 protein once. Among about 790,000 distinct CDR3 sequences listed, approximately 18% were seen once. The sample was also reused in another study, on T cells expressing NK-cell markers.

Sample: PBMCs. The receptors here all came from a woman between 18 and 30 years old in good health.

The V gene is TRBV20-1, the J gene TRBJ1-2; D uncertain. V was clipped by 0 bases and J by 8 bases, with 16 bases between them. The CDR3 has 14 amino acids. Germline V gene data show CDR1 as DFQATT and CDR2 as SNEGSKA (reference sequence). The CDR3: CSAREDGRREGYTF. The CDR3 coding sequence is TGCAGTGCTAGAGAGGATGGGCGCCGGGAGGGCTACACCTTC.

In its sample, this clonotype was seen a few times. V gene TRBV20-1 combines with J gene TRBJ2-7; the D gene is possibly TRBD2 (6 bases). The CDR3 has 16 amino acids. Germline V gene sequence: CDR1 DFQATT, CDR2 SNEGSKA (reference sequence). V dropped 1 base and J dropped 0 bases, with 16 bases sitting between them. The CDR3 DNA follows: TGCAGTGCTAGAGTGGCCAGGGCGGGGATCTCCTACGAGCAGTACTTC. Translated: CSARVARAGISYEQYF.

The chain recombines TRBV24-1 with TRBJ2-1; a possible D gene is TRBD1 (6 bases). Germline V gives CDR1 KGHDR, CDR2 SFDVKD. Trimming took off 7 bases at V and 9 bases at J, with 12 bases between the two ends. This CDR3 contains 12 residues. The CDR3 DNA sequence: TGTGCCACCAGCAGGGGACGGGGTGAGCAGTTCTTC. This codes for CATSRGRGEQFF.

The chain recombines TRBV7-9 with TRBJ2-3; D is ambiguous. Germline loops: CDR1 SEHNR, CDR2 FQNEAQ (reference sequence). The CDR3 runs 14 residues. V was cut by 3 bases and J by 0 bases, with 7 bases left in between. The CDR3 DNA reads TGTGCCAGCAGCTTTAGGATTAGCACAGATACGCAGTATTTT. Amino acids: CASSFRISTDTQYF.

This clonotype occurred a few times. An end of the junction does not agree with germline; a read error may underlie this. V is TRBV6-1 and J is TRBJ2-7; possible D gene TRBD1, 6 bases. CDR1 MNHNS and CDR2 SASEGT come from the germline V gene. The CDR3 extends over 13 amino acids. The CDR3 sequence is CASRRQVNYEQHF. CDR3 in DNA: TGTGCCAGCAGGAGACAGGTTAACTACGAGCAGCACTTC.

This clonotype came up a few times. The chain is built from TRBV20-1 and TRBJ2-3; 13 nucleotides match TRBD2. V shed 0 bases and J 3 bases; nucleotides not matched to a gene: 12. The CDR3 consists of 19 residues. Looked up from germline, CDR1 is DFQATT and CDR2 is SNEGSKA (reference sequence). DNA for the CDR3: TGCAGTGCTAGAGATGGAGGAGGACTAGCGGGAGTGGGAACAGATACGCAGTATTTT. It encodes CSARDGGGLAGVGTDTQYF.

This clonotype was seen a few times. The V and J genes are TRBV29-1 and TRBJ1-2; TRBD1 aligns across 10 bases. Germline CDR1 and CDR2: SQVTM and ANQGSEA. The CDR3 contains 15 residues. This chain's CDR3 is CRPPGTGVGNYGYTF. Written as DNA, the CDR3 is TGCAGGCCGCCCGGGACAGGGGTAGGGAACTATGGCTACACCTTC. Drawing the rest from reference TRBV29-1 and TRBJ1-2, the complete variable domain is SAVISQKPSRDICQRGTSLTIQCQVDSQVTMMFWYRQQPGQSLTLIATANQGSEATYESGFVIDKFPISRPNLTFSTLTVSNMSPEDSSIYLCRPPGTGVGNYGYTFGSGTRLTVV.

This chain connects TRBV20-1 to TRBJ2-3; a weak D match, TRBD2 (5 bases). Trimming left V 0 bases short and J 2 bases short, with 9 bases between. The germline V gene has CDR1 DFQATT and CDR2 SNEGSKA (reference sequence). There are 14 residues in the CDR3. The CDR3 loop is CSARDARATDTQYF. The CDR3 bases are TGCAGTGCTAGAGATGCGCGGGCCACAGATACGCAGTATTTT.

The chain joins TRBV7-3 to TRBJ2-5, with D possibly TRBD2 on 7 matching bases. Germline assignment: CDR1 SGHTA and CDR2 FQGTGA. Trimming removed 6 bases at V and 6 bases at J, with 14 bases between. The CDR3 has 13 amino acids. The CDR3 here is CASSSSGGQTQYF. Written as DNA, the CDR3 is TGTGCCAGCAGTTCATCGGGGGGCCAGACCCAGTACTTC.

The sample holds many counts of this clonotype. The rearrangement links TRBV12-3 or TRBV12-4 to TRBJ2-1, with 8 bases matching TRBD1. The CDR3 contains 13 residues. The J segment lost 6 bases and the V segment lost 8 bases, leaving 6 bases of the junction unmatched. For the CDR3, the DNA is TGTGCCAGCTCGGGGACAGGAACCAATGAGCAGTTCTTC. Amino acid sequence: CASSGTGTNEQFF.

This rearrangement joins TRBV15 to TRBJ2-2; D is unclear. Trimming took 1 base from V and 2 from J, leaving 8 bases between them. CDR1 and CDR2 from the germline V gene are LNHNV and YYDKDF (reference sequence). The CDR3 is 15 amino acids. CDR3 region: CATSRVIINTGELFF. The CDR3 region has the DNA TGTGCCACCAGCAGAGTAATAATTAACACCGGGGAGCTGTTTTTT.

This clonotype was seen at least ten times. V gene TRBV5-4 combines with J gene TRBJ2-7, with TRBD2 as a possible D gene (6 bases). The CDR3 extends over 15 amino acids. The V and J ends lost 5 bases and 2 bases respectively, with 17 bases between them. The V gene's germline CDR1 is SGHNT and CDR2 YYREEE (reference sequence). The CDR3 spells CASRNGGISPYEQYF. The CDR3 DNA sequence: TGTGCCAGCAGAAACGGGGGTATAAGTCCCTACGAGCAGTACTTC.

This chain uses TRBV5-1 with TRBJ2-6; D unclear. V gave up 1 base and J gave up 2 bases, with 4 bases separating them. This CDR3 region has 14 residues. Germline lookup yields CDR1 SGHRS and CDR2 YFSETQ. CDR3 nucleotides: TGCGCCAGCAGCTTGTACCCTGGGGCCAACGTCCTGACTTTC. Translated: CASSLYPGANVLTF.

The chain combines TRBV30 with TRBJ2-7; tentatively, D is TRBD1 (6 bases). CDR1 GTSNPN and CDR2 SVGIG come from the germline V gene (reference sequence). The CDR3 has 13 amino acids. V was shortened by 4 bases and J by 4 bases, with 14 bases between the two germline ends. CDR3 protein: CAWNYDRRYEQYF. The CDR3, as DNA: TGTGCCTGGAATTATGACAGGCGATACGAGCAGTACTTC.

This clonotype was seen a few times. This chain joins TRBV20-1 and TRBJ2-7; D is perhaps TRBD2 (6 bases). Germline CDR1 is DFQATT and CDR2 is SNEGSKA (reference sequence). The CDR3 has 13 residues. Trimming removed 6 bases from V and 6 bases from J, with 18 bases in between. This CDR3 reads CSAVTGTAGEQYF. The CDR3 DNA sequence: TGCAGTGCAGTGACCGGGACTGCAGGCGAGCAGTACTTC.

The V call is TRBV20-1, the J call TRBJ2-1; 10 bases are shared with TRBD2. The CDR3 length is 15 residues. Germline CDR1 DFQATT, CDR2 SNEGSKA (reference sequence). The trim removed 0 bases at V and 9 bases at J, leaving 8 bases unmatched. In DNA, the CDR3 is TGCAGTGCTAGAGATCCGGCTAGCGGGAGCTTTGAGCAGTTCTTC. This sequence encodes CSARDPASGSFEQFF.

This clonotype was detected a few times. V and J are TRBV10-1 and TRBJ2-1, with 7 bases aligning to TRBD2. Germline CDR1 is WNHNN and CDR2 is SYGVQD (reference sequence). The CDR3 runs to 12 residues. The V gene end was trimmed by 8 bases and the J gene end by 9 bases; junction bases not matched to a gene: 7. Here the CDR3 reads CASSGGEGEQFF. The CDR3 coding sequence is TGCGCCAGCTCTGGCGGGGAGGGTGAGCAGTTCTTC.